Below are 23 T cell receptor beta chains sequenced from a single sample in a study of blood T cell repertoires in COVID-19 (dated by TCRdb to the early 2020s). Library generation was performed with the immunoSEQ multiplex PCR assay. TCRdb re-hosts the immuneACCESS table, in-frame sequences only. Its copies lack some clones; in the studies checked, an unresolved V gene accounts for under half of them, and the cause for the rest is not known. The sample includes roughly 260,000 clones, with 91% observed a single time. The ten largest clones add up to around 2.5% of the sample. Sequences were obtained from peripheral blood. These receptors came from a young adult with COVID-19, enrolled during active disease.

The V and J genes are TRBV27 and TRBJ2-7, with 8 nucleotides matching TRBD1. The CDR3 covers 14 residues. Germline trimming cut 6 bases from V and 3 bases from J; bases unmatched to any gene: 7. Germline CDR1 is MNHEY and CDR2 is SMNVEV (reference sequence). DNA for the CDR3: TGTGCCAGCAGCCCGGGACAGGAAAACTACGAGCAGTACTTC. Amino acids: CASSPGQENYEQYF.

CDR3 DNA sequence: TGTGCCAGCAGCGTTCTAGCGGAGAGGGCCCAGTACTTC. Translation: CASSVLAERAQYF. J is TRBJ2-5 and V is TRBV7-9; 7 bases fit TRBD2. The germline CDR1 and CDR2 sequences are SEHNR and FQNEAQ (reference sequence). The V segment lost 5 bases and the J segment 9 bases; nucleotides outside the gene matches: 9. The CDR3 totals 13 residues.

The gene calls are TRBV4-2 and TRBJ2-2; the match to TRBD2 covers 7 bases. The ends lost 0 bases at V and 5 bases at J; junction bases unmatched: 3. Germline lookup yields CDR1 LGHNA and CDR2 YNFKEQ. This CDR3 has 15 amino acids. The CDR3 DNA is TGTGCCAGCAGCCAAGAAGGAGCGGGGACCGGGGAGCTGTTTTTT. Translating gives CASSQEGAGTGELFF.

The chain carries TRBV27 and TRBJ2-7, with D possibly being TRBD2 (8 bases). V was clipped by 4 bases and J by 5 bases, with 24 bases between them. The CDR3 runs 17 residues. Looked up from germline, CDR1 is MNHEY and CDR2 is SMNVEV (reference sequence). CDR3 sequence reads: CASSSLSPGGGINEQYF. The CDR3 DNA sequence: TGTGCCAGCAGTTCTCTATCCCCGGGAGGGGGCATTAACGAGCAGTACTTC.

The CDR3 protein is CASSTWGQGLYGYTF. Written as DNA, the CDR3 is TGTGCCAGTAGTACGTGGGGACAGGGACTATATGGCTACACCTTC. J is TRBJ1-2 and V is TRBV19; 9 positions agree with TRBD1. The V segment lost 4 bases and the J segment 5 bases; nucleotides outside the gene matches: 8. The CDR3 is 15 residues long. Germline CDR1 reads LNHDA; CDR2 reads SQIVND (reference sequence).

This sequence joins TRBV6-5 and TRBJ1-1, with D perhaps matching TRBD1 (6 bases). Trimming left V 6 bases short and J 4 bases short, with 15 bases between. The CDR3 spans 14 residues. Germline V gene sequence: CDR1 MNHEY, CDR2 SVGAGI. CDR3 loop: CASSKGGDGTEAFF. CDR3 nucleotide sequence: TGTGCCAGCAGCAAAGGGGGTGATGGCACTGAAGCTTTCTTT.

The V call is TRBV7-2, the J call TRBJ2-3, with D unresolved. In germline, CDR1 is SGHTA, CDR2 FQGNSA. Trimming took off 1 base at V and 0 bases at J, with 5 bases between the two ends. CDR3 length equals 14 residues. The CDR3 spells CASSLETSTDTQYF. CDR3 nucleotide sequence: TGTGCCAGCAGCTTAGAGACTAGCACAGATACGCAGTATTTT.

The chain carries TRBV10-2 and TRBJ2-7; a possible D gene is TRBD1 (5 bases). Germline loops: CDR1 WSHSY, CDR2 SAAADI. The CDR3 consists of 13 residues. Deletions cut 7 bases from V and 4 bases from J, with 14 bases between. CDR3 protein: CASTPGPGYEQYF. The CDR3 DNA reads as TGCGCCAGCACCCCCGGTCCAGGGTACGAGCAGTACTTC.

J is TRBJ2-7 and V is TRBV6-5; the match to TRBD1 covers 7 bases. Trimming took 2 bases from V and 1 from J; bases not matched to a gene: 5. CDR3 length: 15 amino acids. The germline CDR1 and CDR2 sequences are MNHEY and SVGAGI. The CDR3 DNA is TGTGCCAGCAGTTACCGGTGGACAGGATCCTACGAGCAGTACTTC. As protein: CASSYRWTGSYEQYF.

V is TRBV5-8 and J is TRBJ2-5, with 13 bases that match TRBD2. The CDR3 totals 15 residues. The germline gives CDR1 SGHTS, CDR2 YDEGEE. Trimming cost V 3 bases and J 4 bases; bases outside gene matches: 3. The CDR3 DNA reads TGTGCCAGCAGCTCTGGACTAGCGGGAGCAGAGACCCAGTACTTC. Translating gives CASSSGLAGAETQYF.

The rearrangement links TRBV3-1 (or the pseudogene TRBV3-2) to TRBJ1-6; D remains unclear. CDR3 length: 12 residues. The V gene's germline CDR1 is LGHDT and CDR2 YNNKEL (reference sequence). V was shortened by 1 base and J by 11 bases, with 6 bases between the two germline ends. The CDR3: CASSQGGAPLHF. The CDR3 DNA reads TGTGCCAGCAGCCAAGGGGGAGCACCCCTCCACTTT.

The V and J genes are TRBV5-1 and TRBJ2-1; 9 bases fit TRBD1. CDR1 SGHRS and CDR2 YFSETQ come from the germline V gene. The CDR3 spans 14 residues. The V segment lost 1 base and the J segment 7 bases; nucleotides outside the gene matches: 3. CDR3 in amino acids: CASSLLQGANEQFF. The CDR3 DNA is TGCGCCAGCAGCTTGTTACAGGGGGCTAATGAGCAGTTCTTC.

The chain recombines TRBV7-9 with TRBJ1-1; 9 bases match TRBD1. This CDR3 comprises 15 residues. Germline V lookup: CDR1 SEHNR, CDR2 FQNEAQ (reference sequence). With V trimmed by 4 bases and J by 0 bases, 3 bases remained unmatched. CDR3 protein: CASSSWTGVNTEAFF. CDR3 bases: TGTGCCAGCAGCTCTTGGACAGGGGTGAACACTGAAGCTTTCTTT.

This clone was counted a few times. The CDR3 DNA is TGTGCCAGCAGCTTAGCGGGGGGCTATGGCTACACCTTC. Protein sequence: CASSLAGGYGYTF. This chain connects TRBV7-2 to TRBJ1-2; a possible D gene is TRBD1 (5 bases). The V gene lost 0 bases and the J gene lost 4 bases, with 6 bases spanning the gap. Germline CDR1 is SGHTA and CDR2 is FQGNSA. This CDR3 is built from 13 residues.

The chain's CDR3 is CSVEKDSYNEQFF. CDR3 nucleotides: TGCAGCGTTGAAAAGGACAGCTACAATGAGCAGTTCTTC. V usage is TRBV29-1 and J usage is TRBJ2-1, with D tentatively TRBD1 (6 bases). The CDR3 length is 13 residues. The V gene's germline CDR1 is SQVTM and CDR2 ANQGSEA. The V end was cut by 2 bases, the J end by 3 bases, with 8 bases between.

This chain connects TRBV28 to TRBJ2-7, with D possibly being TRBD2 (5 bases). Trimming removed 0 bases from V and 0 bases from J, with 9 bases in between. The length of the CDR3 is 15 residues. Per germline, CDR1 MDHEN and CDR2 SYDVKM. DNA for the CDR3: TGTGCCAGCAGTTTATGGGGAGAAAGCTCCTACGAGCAGTACTTC. It is translated as CASSLWGESSYEQYF.

CDR3 loop: CASSDEGVRAKNIQYF. The DNA for the CDR3 is TGTGCCAGCAGTGATGAGGGGGTGAGAGCCAAAAACATTCAGTACTTC. The rearrangement links TRBV2 to TRBJ2-4; TRBD1 is a possible D gene (6 bases). V was pared by 3 bases and J by 0 bases, with 12 bases between. From germline, CDR1 is SNHLY and CDR2 FYNNEI. The CDR3 spans 16 residues.

V and J are TRBV4-1 and TRBJ2-5, with 9 bases lining up with TRBD2. The CDR3 totals 15 residues. Germline V gives CDR1 MGHRA, CDR2 YSYEKL. V shed 1 base and J 7 bases; nucleotides not matched to a gene: 7. CDR3 DNA sequence: TGCGCCAGCAGCCAAGGATTAGCGGGAGTGGGGACCCAGTACTTC. As protein: CASSQGLAGVGTQYF.

This chain uses TRBV13 with TRBJ2-2; D is unclear. Trimming left V 3 bases short and J 6 bases short, with 5 bases between. Looked up from germline, CDR1 is PRHDT and CDR2 is FYEKMQ (reference sequence). There are 12 residues in the CDR3. CDR3 residues: CASSFSPGELFF. In DNA form, the CDR3 reads TGTGCCAGCAGCTTTAGCCCCGGGGAGCTGTTTTTT.

The chain has TRBV4-1 and TRBJ2-1, with 8 bases fitting TRBD2. V shed 0 bases and J 7 bases; nucleotides not matched to a gene: 5. From germline, CDR1 is MGHRA and CDR2 YSYEKL. The CDR3 length is 15 residues. The CDR3 sequence is CASSQEWREVNEQFF. CDR3 nucleotides: TGCGCCAGCAGCCAAGAATGGCGGGAGGTTAATGAGCAGTTCTTC.

This clone was seen a single time. The gene calls are TRBV19 and TRBJ2-3; 13 bases match TRBD2. The V gene end was trimmed by 1 base and the J gene end by 2 bases; junction bases not matched to a gene: 3. The CDR3 length is 17 residues. The germline V gene has CDR1 LNHDA and CDR2 SQIVND (reference sequence). The CDR3 loop is CASSIALAGGVTDTQYF. CDR3 in DNA: TGTGCCAGTAGTATAGCACTAGCGGGAGGGGTCACAGATACGCAGTATTTT.

The rearrangement uses TRBV10-1 and TRBJ1-5, with TRBD1 as a possible D gene (5 bases). The V end lost 3 bases, the J end lost 10 bases, and 13 bases lay between the germline ends. The germline gives CDR1 WNHNN, CDR2 SYGVQD (reference sequence). There are 13 residues in the CDR3. CDR3 in amino acids: CASSDDRLAPQHF. CDR3 DNA: TGCGCCAGCAGTGACGACAGACTAGCCCCCCAGCATTTT.

This chain connects TRBV20-1 to TRBJ2-7; D uncertain. Germline V CDR1 and CDR2: DFQATT, SNEGSKA (reference sequence). The V gene lost 4 bases and the J gene lost 4 bases, with 8 bases spanning the gap. This CDR3 has 11 residues. CDR3 region: CSAISFYEQYF. DNA of the CDR3: TGCAGTGCTATCTCCTTTTACGAGCAGTACTTC.